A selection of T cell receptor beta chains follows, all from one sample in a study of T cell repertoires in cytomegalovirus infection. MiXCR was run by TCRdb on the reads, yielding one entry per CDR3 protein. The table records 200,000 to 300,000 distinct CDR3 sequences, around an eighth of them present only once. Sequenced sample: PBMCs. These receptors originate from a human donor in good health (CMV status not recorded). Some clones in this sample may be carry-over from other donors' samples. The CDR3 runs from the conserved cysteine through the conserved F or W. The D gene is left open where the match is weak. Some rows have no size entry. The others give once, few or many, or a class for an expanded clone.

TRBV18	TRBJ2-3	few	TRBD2	CASSPPLSGLRDTQYF	TGTGCCAGCTCACCACCGCTTAGCGGGCTACGAGATACGCAGTATTTT
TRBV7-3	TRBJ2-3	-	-	CASSARDLTDTQYF	TGTGCCAGCAGCGCAAGGGACCTAACAGATACGCAGTATTTT
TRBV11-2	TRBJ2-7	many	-	CASSLEGVSYEQYF	TGTGCCAGCAGCTTAGAAGGGGTCTCCTACGAGCAGTACTTC
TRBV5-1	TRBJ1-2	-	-	CASSEGRFNGYTF	TGCGCCAGCTCCGAAGGGCGGTTCAATGGCTACACCTTC
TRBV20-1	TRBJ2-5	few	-	CSATLADAETQYF	TGCAGTGCTACACTAGCTGACGCGGAGACCCAGTACTTC
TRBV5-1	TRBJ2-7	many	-	CASRRTTATDEQYF	TGCGCCAGCAGACGGACCACCGCGACGGACGAGCAGTACTTC
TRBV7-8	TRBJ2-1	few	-	CASSSLQGREQFF	TGTGCCAGCAGCTCCCTTCAGGGGCGGGAGCAGTTCTTC
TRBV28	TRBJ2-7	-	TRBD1	CASSPGQGAGSYEQYF	TGTGCCAGCAGTCCGGGACAGGGGGCGGGCTCCTACGAGCAGTACTTC
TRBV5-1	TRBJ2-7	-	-	CASHPTPDYEQYF	TGCGCCAGCCACCCCACCCCTGACTACGAGCAGTACTTC
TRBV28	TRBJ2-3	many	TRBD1	CASSPPGRQGSDTQYF	TGTGCCAGCTCCCCTCCCGGACGACAGGGGTCAGATACGCAGTATTTT
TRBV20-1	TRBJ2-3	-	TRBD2	CSAGPTGGGDTQYF	TGCAGTGCAGGTCCGACGGGAGGTGGGGATACGCAGTATTTT
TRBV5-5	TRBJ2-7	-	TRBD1	CASSFPGGLSSYEQYF	TGTGCCAGCAGTTTCCCAGGGGGTCTGTCATCCTACGAGCAGTACTTC
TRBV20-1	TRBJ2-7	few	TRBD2	CSARDHTSGGVYEQYF	TGCAGTGCTAGAGATCATACTAGCGGGGGAGTCTACGAGCAGTACTTC
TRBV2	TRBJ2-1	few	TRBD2	CASRAGTSGANEQFF	TGTGCCAGCAGGGCCGGGACTAGCGGGGCCAATGAGCAGTTCTTC
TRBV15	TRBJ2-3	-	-	CATSRDRGTTSTDTQYF	TGTGCCACCAGCAGAGATAGAGGAACAACGAGCACAGATACGCAGTATTTT
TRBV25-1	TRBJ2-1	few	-	CASSGQDGSYNEQFF	TGTGCCAGCAGTGGACAGGACGGATCCTACAATGAGCAGTTCTTC
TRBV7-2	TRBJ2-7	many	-	CASTPHYEQYF	TGTGCCAGCACCCCCCACTACGAGCAGTACTTC
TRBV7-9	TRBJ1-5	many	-	CASSLARGGANSNQPQHF	TGTGCCAGCAGCTTAGCCAGGGGTGGTGCGAATAGCAATCAGCCCCAGCATTTT
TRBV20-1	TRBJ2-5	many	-	CSALNRDLAIEETQYF	TGCAGTGCTCTAAACCGGGACTTGGCCATTGAAGAGACCCAGTACTTC
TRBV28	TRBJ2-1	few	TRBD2	CASSAPGRGYNEQFF	TGTGCCAGCAGTGCGCCGGGGAGGGGTTACAATGAGCAGTTCTTC
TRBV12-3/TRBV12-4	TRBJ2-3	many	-	CASSLELGGTQYF	TGTGCCAGCAGTTTAGAACTAGGAGGGACGCAGTATTTT
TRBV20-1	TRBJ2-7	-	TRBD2	CSASVLAGVNEQYF	TGCAGTGCTAGTGTACTAGCGGGAGTAAACGAGCAGTACTTC
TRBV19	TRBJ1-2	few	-	CATGDYGYTF	TGTGCCACCGGGGACTATGGCTACACCTTC
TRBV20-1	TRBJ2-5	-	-	CSAISSEETQYF	TGCAGTGCCATATCTAGCGAGGAGACCCAGTACTTC
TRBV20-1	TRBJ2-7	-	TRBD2	CSARGPGLATSYEQYF	TGCAGTGCTAGAGGTCCGGGACTAGCGACCTCCTACGAGCAGTACTTC
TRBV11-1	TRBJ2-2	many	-	CASSLRWGRTGELFF	TGTGCCAGCAGCTTACGATGGGGGAGAACCGGGGAGCTGTTTTTT
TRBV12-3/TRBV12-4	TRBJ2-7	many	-	CASSPAGYEQYF	TGTGCCAGCAGTCCCGCGGGCTACGAGCAGTACTTC
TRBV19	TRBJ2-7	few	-	CASSRRKDSYEQYF	TGTGCCAGTTCGCGGAGGAAGGACTCCTACGAGCAGTACTTC
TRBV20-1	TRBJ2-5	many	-	CSARATGGQETQYF	TGCAGTGCTAGAGCCACCGGGGGCCAAGAGACCCAGTACTTC
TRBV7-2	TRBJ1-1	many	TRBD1	CASIRQGVSNTEAFF	TGTGCCAGCATAAGACAGGGGGTGTCGAACACTGAAGCTTTCTTT
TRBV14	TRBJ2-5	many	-	CASSQYQDQETQYF	TGTGCCAGCAGCCAATACCAGGACCAAGAGACCCAGTACTTC
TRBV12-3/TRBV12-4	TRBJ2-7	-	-	CASSARAGYEQYF	TGTGCCAGCAGTGCCCGGGCAGGCTACGAGCAGTACTTC
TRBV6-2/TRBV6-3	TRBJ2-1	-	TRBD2	CASSYSGLAGSYNEQFF	TGTGCCAGCAGTTACTCAGGGCTAGCGGGCTCCTACAATGAGCAGTTCTTC
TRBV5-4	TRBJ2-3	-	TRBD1	CASRPTGTVADTQYF	TGTGCCAGCAGGCCGACCGGGACAGTGGCAGATACGCAGTATTTT
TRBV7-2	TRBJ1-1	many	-	CASFVTLNTEAFF	TGTGCCTCCTTCGTAACACTGAACACTGAAGCTTTCTTT
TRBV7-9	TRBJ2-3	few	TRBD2	CASSSPGLAGTDTQYF	TGTGCCAGCAGCTCCCCGGGACTAGCGGGGACAGATACGCAGTATTTT
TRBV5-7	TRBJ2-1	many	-	CASSFSQTDEQFF	TGTGCCAGCAGCTTCTCACAGACCGATGAGCAGTTCTTC
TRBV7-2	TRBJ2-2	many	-	CASSFDVRNTGELFF	TGTGCCAGCAGCTTCGACGTCCGGAACACCGGGGAGCTGTTTTTT
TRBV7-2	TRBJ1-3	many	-	CASSLGGSDTIYF	TGTGCCAGCAGCTTAGGGGGATCGGACACCATATATTTT
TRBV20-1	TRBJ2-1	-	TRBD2	CSAGVGKGLAGHNEQFF	TGCAGTGCTGGGGTAGGAAAGGGACTAGCGGGCCACAATGAGCAGTTCTTC
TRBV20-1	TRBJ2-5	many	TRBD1	CSARLQGARETQYF	TGCAGTGCTAGGCTGCAGGGGGCGAGGGAGACCCAGTACTTC
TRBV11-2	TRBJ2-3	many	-	CASSLDGTSADTQYF	TGTGCCAGCAGCTTAGACGGGACAAGTGCAGATACGCAGTATTTT
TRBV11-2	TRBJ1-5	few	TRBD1	CASSPDRGPYQPQHF	TGTGCCAGCAGCCCGGACAGGGGGCCGTATCAGCCCCAGCATTTT
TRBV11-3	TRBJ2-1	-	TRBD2	CASSWGLDNEQFF	TGTGCCAGCAGCTGGGGACTAGACAATGAGCAGTTCTTC
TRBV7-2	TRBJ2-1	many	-	CASSRRGGGAVNEQFF	TGTGCCAGCAGCCGCCGCGGAGGGGGCGCGGTGAATGAGCAGTTCTTC
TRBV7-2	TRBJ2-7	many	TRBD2	CASSLGLAVDEQYF	TGTGCCAGCAGCTTGGGACTAGCGGTCGACGAGCAGTACTTC
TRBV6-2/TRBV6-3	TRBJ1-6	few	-	CASRSGFGNSPLHF	TGTGCCAGCAGGTCGGGATTCGGCAATTCACCCCTCCACTTT
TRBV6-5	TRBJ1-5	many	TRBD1	CASSYGQGEQPQHF	TGTGCCAGCAGTTACGGACAGGGCGAACAGCCCCAGCATTTT
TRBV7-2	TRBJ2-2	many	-	CASSLAQAALNTGELFF	TGTGCCAGCAGCTTAGCGCAGGCAGCATTAAACACCGGGGAGCTGTTTTTT
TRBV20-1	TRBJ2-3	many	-	CSARVAGVTDTQYF	TGCAGTGCTAGAGTGGCAGGAGTGACAGATACGCAGTATTTT
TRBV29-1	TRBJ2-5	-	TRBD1	CSVQRQGEETQYF	TGCAGCGTCCAAAGGCAGGGGGAAGAGACCCAGTACTTC
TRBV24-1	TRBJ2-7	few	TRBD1	CATSDGGQGGRYEQYF	TGTGCCACCAGTGATGGGGGACAGGGAGGAAGATACGAGCAGTACTTC
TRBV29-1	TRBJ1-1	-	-	CSVPGGSNTEAFF	TGCAGCGTCCCCGGGGGATCGAACACTGAAGCTTTCTTT
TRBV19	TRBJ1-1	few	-	CATEIGEGAFF	TGTGCCACCGAAATAGGAGAAGGAGCTTTCTTT
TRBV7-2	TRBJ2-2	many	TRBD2	CASSSRLLAGGGATGELFF	TGTGCCAGCAGCTCCCGCCTACTAGCGGGGGGGGGTGCCACCGGGGAGCTGTTTTTT
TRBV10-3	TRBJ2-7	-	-	CAISEASWAYEQYF	TGTGCCATCAGTGAGGCTAGTTGGGCGTACGAGCAGTACTTC
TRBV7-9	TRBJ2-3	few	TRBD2	CASSFSPSSGGSTDTQYF	TGTGCCAGCAGCTTCAGTCCGAGTAGCGGGGGAAGCACAGATACGCAGTATTTT
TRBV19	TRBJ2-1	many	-	CASSIGSTLSDEQFF	TGTGCCAGTAGTATAGGCAGTACCTTAAGCGATGAGCAGTTCTTC